These 10 T cell receptor beta chains came from one sample sequenced in a study of molecular identifiers for immune sequencing clone quantification. TCRdb passed the PCR reads through MiXCR, listing each CDR3 protein once. The data hold under 800,000 distinct CDR3 sequences, with roughly 27% observed a single time. What was sequenced was naive CD8+ T cells from blood, with Jurkat cell RNA spiked in. Subset of the sample: FACS-sorted CD8+CD4-CCR7+CD45RA+ naive T cells. These receptors all come from a human donor in good health. Some libraries in this study had Jurkat cell RNA spiked in.

This clonotype was counted at least ten times. CDR3 DNA: TGCGCCAGCAGGGGTGCGAGGGATGACACTGAAGCTTTCTTT. Protein sequence: CASRGARDDTEAFF. The rearrangement joins TRBV4-1 to TRBJ1-1; no clear D gene. Germline CDR1 MGHRA, CDR2 YSYEKL. V was clipped by 6 bases and J by 3 bases, with 14 bases between them. CDR3 length: 14 residues.

This clonotype was seen ten or more times. This chain uses TRBV20-1 with TRBJ1-5; D gene uncertain. Trimming stripped 5 bases from V and 0 bases from J, with 11 bases between. Germline V gene sequence: CDR1 DFQATT, CDR2 SNEGSKA (reference sequence). The CDR3 covers 14 residues. CDR3 in DNA: TGCAGTGCTTATTCAGGAGATAGCAATCAGCCCCAGCATTTT. This encodes CSAYSGDSNQPQHF.

In this sample, this clonotype turned up many times. This chain connects TRBV28 to TRBJ1-2; D is uncertain. Germline assignment: CDR1 MDHEN and CDR2 SYDVKM. This CDR3 region has 15 residues. V was cut by 3 bases and J by 0 bases, with 11 bases left in between. CDR3 amino acids: CASSFPYHANYGYTF. The CDR3 DNA reads TGTGCCAGCAGTTTCCCCTACCACGCTAACTATGGCTACACCTTC.

This clonotype came up many times. The J gene is TRBJ2-7, the V gene TRBV29-1, with 10 bases matching TRBD2. With V trimmed by 6 bases and J by 3 bases, 5 bases remained unmatched. Germline V gene sequence: CDR1 SQVTM, CDR2 ANQGSEA. The CDR3 covers 13 residues. As DNA, the CDR3 is TGCAGCGTGTACATAGCGGGGGGCTACGAGCAGTACTTC. Translation gives CSVYIAGGYEQYF.

In DNA form, the CDR3 reads TGTGCCAGTAGTCCCGAACTAGCTATCCCTCTCGAGCAGTACTTC. Translating gives CASSPELAIPLEQYF. This chain joins TRBV19 and TRBJ2-7; D possibly corresponds to TRBD2 (6 bases). V lost 5 bases to trimming and J lost 6 bases, with 20 bases between them. The CDR3 loop spans 15 amino acids. Germline lookup yields CDR1 LNHDA and CDR2 SQIVND (reference sequence).

This clonotype appeared many times. The gene calls are TRBV7-9 and TRBJ2-2; a weak D match, TRBD1 (6 bases). The CDR3 spans 13 residues. Germline assignment: CDR1 SEHNR and CDR2 FQNEAQ (reference sequence). Trimming shortened V by 4 bases and J by 6 bases, and 9 bases separated the two germline ends. CDR3 in amino acids: CASSSTGSGELFF. The CDR3 nucleotides read TGTGCCAGCAGCTCTACAGGGTCCGGGGAGCTGTTTTTT.

A note on this clonotype: Being one base from a much bigger clone, this may be a read error. The V call is TRBV20-1, the J call TRBJ2-7, with D possibly matching TRBD2 (6 bases). Germline CDR1 and CDR2: DFQATT and SNEGSKA (reference sequence). Trimming cost V 2 bases and J 7 bases, with 21 bases left between them. The CDR3 has 15 residues. In nucleotides, the CDR3 is TGCAGTGCTAGAATTCGGGAGTGGTCGATAGGGGAGCAGTACTTC. Translated: CSARIREWSIGEQYF.

This clonotype was counted many times. The chain employs TRBV6-2 or TRBV6-3 and TRBJ2-3, with D perhaps given as TRBD1 or TRBD2 (5 bases each). The V gene's germline CDR1 is MNHEY and CDR2 SVGEGT. The CDR3 is made up of 16 amino acids. The ends were cut back, 6 bases at V and 6 bases at J, with 22 bases in the middle. In nucleotides, the CDR3 is TGTGCCAGCAGCCCCCGGGACCGGACAACTTGGGATACGCAGTATTTT. It translates to CASSPRDRTTWDTQYF.

With respect to this clonotype: A much larger clone lies one base from this, so it may be a read error. The chain uses TRBV7-9 and TRBJ1-5; a weak D match, TRBD1 (6 bases). Germline CDR1 is SEHNR and CDR2 is FQNEAQ (reference sequence). The CDR3 runs 15 residues. CDR3 protein: CASSLAGDNNQPQPF. CDR3 coding DNA: TGTGCCAGCAGCTTAGCGGGGGACAATAATCAGCCCCAGCCTTTT.

The chain uses TRBV6-2 or TRBV6-3 and TRBJ1-2; a possible D gene is TRBD1 (5 bases). The CDR3 has 15 residues. The germline V gene encodes CDR1 MNHEY and CDR2 SVGEGT. The V gene lost 5 bases and the J gene lost 5 bases, with 18 bases spanning the gap. The CDR3 is CASSTGDPAWYGYTF. As DNA, the CDR3 is TGTGCCAGCAGTACCGGGGACCCCGCTTGGTATGGCTACACCTTC.